Each of the 25 T cell receptor beta chains below was sequenced from the same sample in a study of identical twins. Each CDR3 protein gets one entry after TCRdb re-called the 5' RACE reads with MiXCR. The top ten clones hold roughly 8% of a sample with about 160,000 distinct CDR3 sequences, 3.5% of them seen once. Material for sequencing was memory T cells sorted from blood. The receptors were sampled from a man aged 18 to 30 in good health.

This clonotype appeared a few times. This chain links TRBV20-1 with TRBJ1-1; D is uncertain. V lost 1 base and J 5 bases, leaving 5 bases between the germline ends. CDR3 length: 11 residues. Germline V gene data show CDR1 as DFQATT and CDR2 as SNEGSKA (reference sequence). The CDR3 here is CSARGVTEAFF. CDR3 bases: TGCAGTGCTAGAGGTGTGACTGAAGCTTTCTTT.

At least ten counts were recorded for this clonotype. The J gene is TRBJ2-7, the V gene TRBV20-1; 8 bases line up with TRBD1. The CDR3 runs 15 residues. In germline, CDR1 is DFQATT, CDR2 SNEGSKA (reference sequence). The V gene end was trimmed by 0 bases and the J gene end by 0 bases; junction bases not matched to a gene: 4. The CDR3 coding sequence is TGCAGTGCTAGAGACCGGGACAGGCTCTCCTACGAGCAGTACGTC. Translating it yields CSARDRDRLSYEQYV.

This clonotype was counted at least ten times. The gene calls are TRBV15 and TRBJ2-7; no definite D call. This CDR3 has 12 residues. V was clipped by 0 bases and J by 7 bases, with 7 bases between them. Looked up from germline, CDR1 is LNHNV and CDR2 is YYDKDF (reference sequence). The CDR3 spells CATSRDGGEQYV. CDR3 sequence (DNA): TGTGCCACCAGCAGAGACGGCGGTGAGCAGTACGTC.

This clonotype was observed many times. The rearrangement uses TRBV7-3 and TRBJ2-3; D unclear. Trimming left V 4 bases short and J 8 bases short, with 10 bases between. The CDR3 has 12 amino acids. Germline CDR1 reads SGHTA; CDR2 reads FQGTGA. The CDR3 nucleotides are TGTGCCAGCAGCTCGAGCGACTCTACGCAGTATTTT. It encodes CASSSSDSTQYF.

Ten or more counts support this clonotype. J is TRBJ2-7 and V is TRBV6-2 or TRBV6-3; TRBD2 matches 14 bases. This CDR3 is built from 14 residues. The germline CDR1 and CDR2 sequences are MNHEY and SVGEGT. Trimming took 6 bases from V and 5 from J; bases not matched to a gene: 3. CDR3 in amino acids: CASSGLAGGHEQYV. The DNA of the CDR3 is TGTGCCAGCAGCGGACTAGCGGGAGGTCACGAGCAGTACGTC.

The rearrangement joins TRBV18 to TRBJ1-5; no reliable D call. Trimming pared 6 bases from V and 4 bases from J, leaving 13 bases between. The germline CDR1 and CDR2 sequences are KGHSH and LQKENI. This CDR3 has 14 residues. CDR3 region: CASSPGHPNQPQHF. In DNA, the CDR3 is TGTGCCAGCTCGCCCGGCCACCCGAATCAGCCCCAGCATTTT.

This clonotype showed up many times. The V gene is TRBV5-8, the J gene TRBJ1-3; D is possibly TRBD1 (5 bases). The CDR3 totals 17 residues. Trimming left V 0 bases short and J 0 bases short, with 13 bases between. In germline, CDR1 is SGHTS, CDR2 YDEGEE. CDR3 DNA: TGTGCCAGCAGCTTGGGATCTGAGAGGGGCTCTGGAAACACCATATATTTT. The encoded protein is CASSLGSERGSGNTIYF.

This clonotype was seen repeatedly, ten times or more. The chain links TRBV7-9 to TRBJ2-5, with D unclear. The V gene's germline CDR1 is SEHNR and CDR2 FQNEAQ (reference sequence). The CDR3 contains 14 residues. V lost 1 base and J 9 bases, leaving 15 bases between the germline ends. The CDR3: CASSLVGSSRAQYF. DNA for the CDR3: TGTGCCAGCAGCTTAGTTGGCAGCAGTCGGGCCCAGTACTTC.

In its sample, this clonotype was seen many times. The chain is built from TRBV20-1 and TRBJ2-3; 8 nucleotides agree with TRBD2. Germline assignment: CDR1 DFQATT and CDR2 SNEGSKA (reference sequence). There are 14 residues in the CDR3. J lost 3 bases, V lost 6 bases, and 8 bases had no gene match. The CDR3 region has the DNA TGCAGTGCGCCCCGGGAGGGAAGGACAGATACGCAGTATTTT. Protein product: CSAPREGRTDTQYF.

Ten or more counts support this clonotype. The V and J genes are TRBV29-1 and TRBJ1-6; D is possibly TRBD1 (5 bases). V was pared by 6 bases and J by 3 bases, with 12 bases between. CDR1 and CDR2 from the germline V gene are SQVTM and ANQGSEA. The CDR3 is 14 amino acids. The CDR3 DNA reads as TGCAGCGTATCCGGGGGTGACTATAATTCACCCCTCCACTTT. Amino acids: CSVSGGDYNSPLHF. Full variable domain (rest looked up from reference TRBV29-1 and TRBJ1-6): SAVISQKPSRDICQRGTSLTIQCQVDSQVTMMFWYRQQPGQSLTLIATANQGSEATYESGFVIDKFPISRPNLTFSTLTVSNMSPEDSSIYLCSVSGGDYNSPLHFGNGTRLTVT.

The rearrangement links TRBV29-1 to TRBJ2-7; 7 positions match TRBD2. V lost 4 bases to trimming and J lost 7 bases; unmatched junction nucleotides: 19. In germline, CDR1 is SQVTM, CDR2 ANQGSEA. The CDR3 loop spans 16 amino acids. Here the CDR3 DNA reads TGCAGCGTTGTAGTCGGTGGCGGGAGAGGGTCAGGAGAGCAGTACTTC. Translated: CSVVVGGGRGSGEQYF.

This clonotype was seen ten or more times. The rearrangement joins TRBV4-1 to TRBJ2-3; tentative D call: TRBD2 (5 bases). The CDR3 is 15 residues long. Germline V gene lookup returns CDR1 MGHRA and CDR2 YSYEKL. V was clipped by 8 bases and J by 4 bases, with 19 bases between them. CDR3 in amino acids: CASGAGSVVPDTQYF. CDR3 nucleotides: TGCGCCAGCGGCGCGGGTTCAGTCGTCCCAGATACGCAGTATTTT.

The rearrangement joins TRBV12-3 or TRBV12-4 to TRBJ2-5; D is perhaps TRBD1 or TRBD2 (5 bases each). CDR3 length equals 15 residues. Trimming took 4 bases from V and 2 from J, leaving 14 bases between them. The CDR3 DNA reads as TGTGCCAGCAGTTGGGGCAGGGAGAATCAAGAGACCCAGTACTTC. Residues: CASSWGRENQETQYF.

This clonotype was recorded many times. The CDR3 spells CASSFGGGTEAFF. The CDR3 region has the DNA TGTGCCAGCAGCTTCGGGGGGGGGACTGAAGCTTTCTTT. The J gene is TRBJ1-1, the V gene TRBV11-2; weak D call: TRBD1 (5 bases). V lost 3 bases and J lost 5, with 10 bases in between. The CDR3 loop spans 13 amino acids. Germline loops: CDR1 SGHAT, CDR2 FQNNGV. The entire variable domain, with the rest obtained from reference TRBV11-2 and TRBJ1-1, is as follows: EAGVAQSPRYKIIEKRQSVAFWCNPISGHATLYWYQQILGQGPKLLIQFQNNGVVDDSQLPKDRFSAERLKGVDSTLKIQPAKLEDSAVYLCASSFGGGTEAFFGQGTRLTVV.

This clonotype appeared many times. The rearrangement joins TRBV4-2 to TRBJ2-5; TRBD2 matches 8 bases. CDR1 is LGHNA, CDR2 YNFKEQ, per germline. V shed 0 bases and J 5 bases; nucleotides not matched to a gene: 8. CDR3 length: 16 residues. The chain's CDR3 is CASSQEDGRARETQYF. CDR3 in DNA: TGTGCCAGCAGCCAAGAGGACGGGAGGGCCAGGGAGACCCAGTACTTC.

Many counts were recorded for this clonotype. The chain links TRBV5-1 to TRBJ2-5; D unresolved. The CDR3 covers 13 residues. Germline V lookup: CDR1 SGHRS, CDR2 YFSETQ. Trimming shortened V by 3 bases and J by 4 bases, and 10 bases separated the two germline ends. CDR3 residues: CASSYYMGETQYF. The CDR3 region has the DNA TGCGCCAGCAGCTACTATATGGGAGAGACCCAGTACTTC.

The chain recombines TRBV10-3 with TRBJ2-3, with no clear D. The V end was cut by 11 bases, the J end by 2 bases, with 11 bases between. The CDR3 spans 12 residues. Germline CDR1 ENHRY, CDR2 SYGVKD. As DNA, the CDR3 is TGTGCCGCAACCGGGTCCACAGATACGCAGTATTTT. Its protein is CAATGSTDTQYF.

At least ten counts were recorded for this clonotype. CDR3 in DNA: TGCGCCAGCAGCTCAAATGCGGGCACTGAAGCTTTCTTT. Translated, it gives CASSSNAGTEAFF. The V gene is TRBV5-1, the J gene TRBJ1-1; the D is unclear. Germline CDR1 reads SGHRS; CDR2 reads YFSETQ. This CDR3 comprises 13 residues. The V end was cut by 3 bases, the J end by 4 bases, with 10 bases between.

This clonotype was seen repeatedly, ten times or more. This chain links TRBV11-2 with TRBJ2-5; perhaps TRBD1 as D (5 bases). Trimming took 1 base from V and 2 from J, leaving 14 bases between them. There are 16 residues in the CDR3. Germline CDR1 is SGHAT and CDR2 is FQNNGV. CDR3 coding DNA: TGTGCCAGCAGCTTAGTACAGGTTGCCTTACAAGAGACCCAGTACTTC. It translates to CASSLVQVALQETQYF.

This clonotype was observed at least ten times. The chain links TRBV4-2 to TRBJ1-4; no definite D call. Trimming took 0 bases from V and 8 from J, leaving 4 bases between them. Germline-derived CDR1 and CDR2 are LGHNA and YNFKEQ. CDR3 length equals 12 residues. The CDR3 sequence: CASSQDFEKLFF. The CDR3 coding sequence is TGTGCCAGCAGCCAAGATTTCGAAAAACTGTTTTTT.

This clonotype was seen at least ten times. The rearrangement links TRBV12-3 or TRBV12-4 to TRBJ1-2; D is possibly TRBD1 (5 bases). Trimming removed 3 bases at V and 8 bases at J, with 10 bases between. This CDR3 is 12 amino acids long. CDR3 loop: CASSFGGLGYTF. CDR3 DNA: TGTGCCAGCAGTTTTGGGGGTCTGGGCTACACCTTC.

This clonotype was picked up many times. This rearrangement joins TRBV5-5 to TRBJ2-1, with D possibly being TRBD1 (5 bases). Germline CDR1 and CDR2: SGHKS and YYEKEE (reference sequence). The CDR3 length is 13 residues. Trimming left V 0 bases short and J 8 bases short, with 9 bases between. The CDR3 spells CASSLAPRDEQFF. The CDR3 DNA reads TGTGCCAGCAGCTTGGCCCCCAGGGATGAGCAGTTCTTC.

This clonotype was recorded at least ten times. The chain joins TRBV29-1 to TRBJ2-1, with D tentatively TRBD1 (5 bases). This CDR3 region has 12 residues. Germline V gene data show CDR1 as SQVTM and CDR2 as ANQGSEA. The V and J ends lost 4 bases and 3 bases respectively, with 7 bases between them. The CDR3 bases are TGCAGCGTTGTAGGGGACTACAATGAGCAGTTCTTC. Protein sequence: CSVVGDYNEQFF.

This clonotype was observed a handful of times. The V and J genes are TRBV12-5 and TRBJ2-1, with D unclear. V lost 3 bases to trimming and J lost 10 bases, with 7 bases between them. This CDR3 region has 11 residues. Germline-derived CDR1 and CDR2 are LGHNT and FRNRAP. The chain's CDR3 is CASGFGPEQFF. The DNA of the CDR3 is TGTGCTAGTGGTTTTGGGCCAGAGCAGTTCTTC.

This clonotype occurred many times. The rearrangement uses TRBV20-1 and TRBJ2-3, with D unresolved. Looked up from germline, CDR1 is DFQATT and CDR2 is SNEGSKA (reference sequence). V was clipped by 0 bases and J by 2 bases, with 3 bases between them. CDR3 length equals 12 residues. CDR3 sequence: CSARDLTDTQYF. The CDR3 nucleotides read TGCAGTGCTAGAGATCTCACAGATACGCAGTATTTT.